This passage covers 21 T cell receptor beta chains from one sample sequenced in a study of cytotoxic CD8 clonotypes in ibrutinib-treated CLL. Data came from immunoSEQ multiplex PCR; TCRdb stores just in-frame clones and leaves some out. Of some 200,000 clones in the sample, roughly 73% were seen once. This sample comprised PBMCs, obtained after 12 months of ibrutinib treatment. The source is a human donor with chronic lymphocytic leukemia.

The count of this clone is one. V usage is TRBV2 and J usage is TRBJ1-5; D perhaps matches TRBD1 (6 bases). This CDR3 contains 15 residues. The V gene lost 7 bases and the J gene lost 2 bases, with 15 bases spanning the gap. The germline CDR1 and CDR2 sequences are SNHLY and FYNNEI. The CDR3 loop reads CASTTGTTRNQPQHF. DNA of the CDR3: TGTGCCAGCACTACCGGGACAACCCGCAATCAGCCCCAGCATTTT.

On this clone: Other DNA sequences in the sample encode the same CDR3. The genes are TRBV18 and TRBJ2-2; D is ambiguous. Germline V gene data show CDR1 as KGHSH and CDR2 as LQKENI. The CDR3 totals 13 residues. V shed 3 bases and J shed 3 bases, with 5 bases lying between them. CDR3 coding DNA: TGTGCCAGCTCACCCCCTTACACCGGGGAGCTGTTTTTT. Encoded protein: CASSPPYTGELFF.

Only a few counts were recorded for this clone. The chain is built from TRBV14 and TRBJ2-2; the D is unclear. The ends were cut back, 7 bases at V and 8 bases at J, with 8 bases in the middle. The CDR3 is made up of 11 amino acids. CDR1 is SGHDN, CDR2 FVKESK, per germline. The CDR3 is CASNQAGELFF. Here the CDR3 DNA reads TGTGCCAGCAATCAGGCGGGGGAGCTGTTTTTT.

The rearrangement uses TRBV6-1 and TRBJ2-3, with D maybe TRBD1 (6 bases). V was shortened by 1 base and J by 6 bases, with 14 bases between the two germline ends. CDR3 size: 15 residues. Germline-derived CDR1 and CDR2 are MNHNS and SASEGT. This CDR3 reads CASSEGAGDWDTQYF. DNA of the CDR3: TGTGCCAGCAGTGAAGGGGCAGGGGATTGGGATACGCAGTATTTT.

In DNA form, the CDR3 reads TGTGCCAGCAGTCCCGGGGGTAAAGCGAGTTACATTCAGTACTTC. Its protein is CASSPGGKASYIQYF. The gene calls are TRBV28 and TRBJ2-4; a weak D match, TRBD2 (6 bases). V was clipped by 5 bases and J by 8 bases, with 19 bases between them. The CDR3 consists of 15 residues. From germline, CDR1 is MDHEN and CDR2 SYDVKM.

This chain joins TRBV30 and TRBJ1-1; possibly TRBD1 for D (5 bases). Germline lookup yields CDR1 GTSNPN and CDR2 SVGIG (reference sequence). The CDR3 is 13 amino acids. The V and J ends lost 2 bases and 4 bases respectively, with 11 bases between them. The CDR3 spells CAWSRRGGTEAFF. The CDR3 region has the DNA TGTGCCTGGAGTAGAAGGGGTGGCACTGAAGCTTTCTTT.

The CDR3 sequence is CASSLYNEREQFF. The CDR3 bases are TGTGCCAGCAGTTTATACAATGAGCGGGAGCAGTTCTTC. This rearrangement joins TRBV27 to TRBJ2-1; possibly TRBD2 for D (5 bases). CDR1 is MNHEY and CDR2 is SMNVEV in the germline V gene (reference sequence). The CDR3 is made up of 13 amino acids. V was cut by 1 base and J by 10 bases, with 11 bases left in between.

The chain carries TRBV30 and TRBJ1-3; D is unresolved. The V gene lost 0 bases and the J gene lost 4 bases, with 4 bases spanning the gap. This CDR3 comprises 12 residues. Germline loops: CDR1 GTSNPN, CDR2 SVGIG (reference sequence). In DNA, the CDR3 is TGTGCCTGGAGTGTAACAGGAAACACCATATATTTT. It is translated as CAWSVTGNTIYF.

This sequence joins TRBV19 and TRBJ1-5, with no clear D. This CDR3 has 15 residues. The germline V and J ends were trimmed by 6 bases and 4 bases, with 16 bases remaining between them. Germline values: CDR1 LNHDA, CDR2 SQIVND (reference sequence). The CDR3 DNA reads as TGTGCCAGTAGGTTAAGCAGCGGTCTAAATCAGCCCCAGCATTTT. Translating gives CASRLSSGLNQPQHF.

This chain links TRBV9 with TRBJ2-1; D is perhaps TRBD2 (5 bases). This CDR3 contains 16 residues. V gave up 0 bases and J gave up 9 bases, with 19 bases separating them. CDR1 SGDLS and CDR2 YYNGEE come from the germline V gene. This chain's CDR3 is CASSVVTEAARSEQFF. For the CDR3, the DNA is TGTGCCAGCAGCGTAGTCACGGAGGCAGCCCGTAGTGAGCAGTTCTTC.

The rearrangement uses TRBV5-1 and TRBJ1-1, with D perhaps TRBD1 (5 bases). Trimming took 4 bases from V and 0 from J, leaving 13 bases between them. Per the germline V gene, CDR1 is SGHRS and CDR2 is YFSETQ. This CDR3 comprises 15 residues. The CDR3 nucleotides are TGCGCCAGCAGCACGGGCGGGACCGTGAACACTGAAGCTTTCTTT. Protein sequence: CASSTGGTVNTEAFF.

This clone has just a few counts. Other nucleotide sequences in the sample specify the same CDR3. The chain joins TRBV5-1 to TRBJ1-3, with unresolved D. CDR1 is SGHRS, CDR2 YFSETQ, per germline. V was pared by 0 bases and J by 0 bases, with 4 bases between. This CDR3 contains 14 residues. The chain's CDR3 is CASSLDSSGNTIYF. In DNA, the CDR3 is TGCGCCAGCAGCTTGGACAGCTCTGGAAACACCATATATTTT.

The chain couples TRBV4-1 to TRBJ1-1, with 7 bases matching TRBD1. The germline CDR1 and CDR2 sequences are MGHRA and YSYEKL. The CDR3 loop spans 15 amino acids. V shed 7 bases, J shed 0 bases, and the junction held 8 bases outside the gene matches. The CDR3: CASIDRAWMNTEAFF. Written as DNA, the CDR3 is TGCGCCAGCATTGACAGGGCCTGGATGAACACTGAAGCTTTCTTT.

The V call is TRBV18, the J call TRBJ1-5; 10 bases match TRBD1. Germline values: CDR1 KGHSH, CDR2 LQKENI. The V gene end was trimmed by 3 bases and the J gene end by 5 bases; junction bases not matched to a gene: 4. The CDR3 is made up of 15 amino acids. The CDR3 loop is CASSPFGQGDQPQHF. CDR3 DNA sequence: TGTGCCAGCTCACCGTTCGGACAGGGGGATCAGCCCCAGCATTTT. The variable domain in full, with the rest retrieved from reference TRBV18 and TRBJ1-5, is NAGVMQNPRHLVRRRGQEARLRCSPMKGHSHVYWYRQLPEEGLKFMVYLQKENIIDESGMPKERFSAEFPKEGPSILRIQQVVRGDSAAYFCASSPFGQGDQPQHFGDGTRLSIL.

The chain carries TRBV11-3 and TRBJ2-2, with D hard to call. The CDR3 spans 14 residues. The germline gives CDR1 SGHNT, CDR2 YENEEA. Trimming took 2 bases from V and 3 from J, leaving 7 bases between them. The CDR3 region is CASSLRWDTGELFF. CDR3 bases: TGTGCCAGCAGCTTACGATGGGACACCGGGGAGCTGTTTTTT.

This rearrangement joins TRBV7-9 to TRBJ2-7, with 7 bases matching TRBD1. The CDR3 spans 14 residues. V gave up 5 bases and J gave up 5 bases; unmatched junction bases: 9. Germline-derived CDR1 and CDR2 are SEHNR and FQNEAQ (reference sequence). The CDR3 DNA is TGTGCCAGCAGCCAGAAACAGGGGATCGACGAGCAGTACTTC. Its translation: CASSQKQGIDEQYF.

This rearrangement joins TRBV5-1 to TRBJ1-2, with a tentative D call TRBD1 (5 bases). CDR1 and CDR2 (germline): SGHRS, YFSETQ. CDR3 length: 15 residues. Trimming took 4 bases from V and 2 from J, leaving 15 bases between them. The CDR3 spells CASSLPGPSNYGYTF. The CDR3 DNA reads TGCGCCAGCAGCCTGCCGGGACCGAGCAACTATGGCTACACCTTC.

The rearrangement joins TRBV2 to TRBJ2-7; D call uncertain. Trimming removed 8 bases at V and 1 base at J, with 15 bases between. The CDR3 covers 14 residues. Germline V gene sequence: CDR1 SNHLY, CDR2 FYNNEI. CDR3 protein: CASAGLSVSYEQYF. CDR3 coding DNA: TGTGCCAGCGCCGGCCTATCGGTTTCCTACGAGCAGTACTTC.

The chain's CDR3 is CASSPPGTSEAFF. The CDR3, as DNA: TGTGCCAGCTCACCACCCGGGACGTCTGAAGCTTTCTTT. The chain uses TRBV18 and TRBJ1-1, with D possibly TRBD1 on 5 matching bases. The CDR3 consists of 13 residues. Trimming took 0 bases from V and 6 from J, leaving 8 bases between them. CDR1 KGHSH and CDR2 LQKENI come from the germline V gene.

The chain recombines TRBV7-8 with TRBJ2-7; D is uncertain. V was trimmed by 6 bases and J by 2 bases, leaving 17 bases between them. CDR3 length equals 15 residues. The germline CDR1 and CDR2 sequences are SGHVS and FQNEAQ. CDR3 residues: CASSAIGTSTYEQYF. The CDR3 DNA reads TGTGCCAGCAGTGCCATCGGCACCTCCACCTACGAGCAGTACTTC.

DNA of the CDR3: TGTGCCAGCAGCCAAGATGGGACTAGCGGTTATGAGCAGTTCTTC. This sequence encodes CASSQDGTSGYEQFF. The rearrangement joins TRBV4-2 to TRBJ2-1; 11 positions agree with TRBD2. The CDR3 covers 15 residues. Germline CDR1 and CDR2: LGHNA and YNFKEQ. V shed 0 bases and J 8 bases; nucleotides not matched to a gene: 3.